This T cell receptor beta chain was retrieved from a study of identical twins. The study's findings and limits: Twins shared out-of-frame alpha sequences with excess low generation probability. Invariant MAIT and iNKT cells may have partly biased zero-insertion analyses. Twin pairs had excess sharing that was weaker in beta out-of-frame sequences. A lower insertion count was a feature of abundant cord blood beta clonotypes, with no such feature in memory repertoires.

A note on this clonotype: What it recognizes is unknown.

TCRdb analysed the 5' RACE reads with MiXCR anew, one entry per CDR3 protein. This sample yields around 1.7 million distinct CDR3 sequences, of which under 35% are seen a single time; approximately 0.29% belongs to the top ten. The CDR3 is 15 amino acids. Germline V gene sequence: CDR1 DFQATT, CDR2 SNEGSKA (reference sequence). J gave up 4 bases and V 2 bases, and 8 bases lay outside the gene matches. The chain carries TRBV20-1 and TRBJ2-7; 10 positions agree with TRBD2. This TCR came from a newborn girl in good health. Sequenced sample: cord blood. The CDR3 loop is CSARSGRERAYEQYF. In nucleotides, the CDR3 is TGCAGTGCTAGAAGCGGGAGGGAGAGGGCTTACGAGCAGTACTTC.